This T cell receptor beta chain was sequenced during a study of Graves' ophthalmopathy and Graves' hyperthyroidism. Study observations and caveats: Appearing in blood as well were most expanded thyroid clonotypes above 0.001 frequency.

The CDR3 is made up of 16 amino acids. CDR1 is LNHNV, CDR2 YYDKDF, per germline (reference sequence). Germline trimming cut 4 bases from V and 4 bases from J; bases unmatched to any gene: 5. Reliance was placed on clinical symptoms, serum thyroxine, TRAb, thyroid ultrasound and orbital computed tomography for diagnosis. Amplified TCR beta CDR3 regions were obtained using RNA transcripts as template. HTBI primers served in a first-round RT-PCR, which a second-round multiplex PCR followed. TCRdb re-analysed the multiplex PCR reads in MiXCR, keeping a single row per CDR3 protein. Here the sample spans roughly 600,000 distinct CDR3 sequences, 39% being singletons. Points on this clonotype: Its antigen is still unknown.

The gene calls are TRBV15 and TRBJ2-3; 13 bases are a match to TRBD2. The sample comprised peripheral blood or thyroid tissue (not recorded which). The sequence was collected from an adult man with Graves' hyperthyroidism. The CDR3 DNA reads as TGTGCCACCAGCACTACTAGCGGGAGGGAGGCAGATACGCAGTATTTT. This encodes CATSTTSGREADTQYF.